Here is one T cell receptor beta chain with its context. Looked up from germline, CDR1 is MNHEY and CDR2 is SVGAGI. Losses at the gene ends were 6 bases for V and 8 bases for J; bases not matched to a gene: 5. This CDR3 is built from 13 residues. Authors' data handling: Reference gene primers were amplified, and this amplification served to estimate nucleated cell counts. Libraries were prepared by immunoSEQ multiplex PCR; TCRdb keeps only in-frame clonotypes and omits some of them. The DNA gave D and trimming, while V, J and clone size come from that table. The data hold some 220,000 clones, with about 83% observed a single time. This sample is part of a study of blood T cell repertoires in COVID-19. Study-wide context: Spain, Italy and the United States supplied samples that represented acute and convalescent COVID-19. PBMCs, B-cell-depleted T cells, or T cells were the source of the cDNA or gDNA that made up the material.

This sequence joins TRBV6-5 and TRBJ2-4; 9 bases line up with TRBD1. The origin of this receptor is a human donor in a cohort sampled during active COVID-19. What was sequenced was peripheral blood. CDR3: CASRKDRGDIQYF. DNA for the CDR3: TGTGCCAGCAGAAAAGACAGGGGGGACATTCAGTACTTC.